These 28 T cell receptor beta chains share one sample of origin, sequenced in a study of CD8 T cells in ankylosing spondylitis. Study-wide findings and caveats: A motif in TCR beta, a set of about eight highly homologous variants, appeared characteristic of ankylosing spondylitis blood.

No antigen has been identified for these receptors. TCRdb recomputed calls from the 5' RACE reads with MiXCR, one row per CDR3 protein. The sample records about 480,000 distinct CDR3 sequences, roughly a sixth being singletons. Sequenced: blood, either unsorted or a sorted T cell fraction (not recorded which). All receptors derive from a male donor with ankylosing spondylitis.

J is TRBJ2-5 and V is TRBV6-2 or TRBV6-3; 7 bases are a match to TRBD2. This CDR3 is built from 15 residues. V shed 5 bases and J 3 bases; nucleotides not matched to a gene: 9. CDR1 is MNHEY, CDR2 SVGEGT, per germline. This CDR3 is CASSHTRTREETQYF. CDR3 nucleotides: TGTGCCAGCAGTCACACGCGGACTAGGGAAGAGACCCAGTACTTC.

The chain is built from TRBV5-4 and TRBJ2-3; 10 bases align to TRBD2. Germline loops: CDR1 SGHNT, CDR2 YYREEE (reference sequence). This CDR3 has 17 residues. V shed 0 bases, J shed 1 base, and the junction held 5 bases outside the gene matches. DNA for the CDR3: TGTGCCAGCAGCTTGGATGTAAGCGGGGGGGGCACAGATACGCAGTATTTT. Translation: CASSLDVSGGGTDTQYF. Complete variable domain (other parts from reference TRBV5-4 and TRBJ2-3): ETGVTQSPTHLIKTRGQQVTLRCSSQSGHNTVSWYQQALGQGPQFIFQYYREEENGRGNFPPRFSGLQFPNYSSELNVNALELDDSALYLCASSLDVSGGGTDTQYFGPGTRLTVL.

This chain connects TRBV10-2 to TRBJ1-3; TRBD1 aligns across 7 bases. The CDR3 has 18 amino acids. The V segment lost 3 bases and the J segment 2 bases; nucleotides outside the gene matches: 13. Germline-derived CDR1 and CDR2 are WSHSY and SAAADI. CDR3 bases: TGCGCCAGCAGTGAAAGACAGGGAACGAAAGGCCCTGGAAACACCATATATTTT. Amino acids: CASSERQGTKGPGNTIYF.

This clonotype was found a few times. The chain links TRBV6-5 to TRBJ1-1; D remains unclear. This CDR3 is 14 amino acids long. V lost 4 bases, J lost 4 bases, and 13 bases lay in between. CDR1 MNHEY and CDR2 SVGAGI come from the germline V gene. Here the CDR3 reads CASSFSVGATEAFF. The CDR3 DNA is TGTGCCAGCAGTTTTTCCGTGGGAGCCACTGAAGCTTTCTTT.

This clonotype was seen repeatedly, ten times or more. This chain connects TRBV12-3 or TRBV12-4 to TRBJ1-1; weak D call: TRBD1 (6 bases). This CDR3 has 14 residues. Deletions cut 6 bases from V and 0 bases from J, with 11 bases between. The CDR3 loop is CASRLGQLNTEAFF. In nucleotides, the CDR3 is TGTGCCAGCAGGCTGGGACAATTGAACACTGAAGCTTTCTTT.

The CDR3 DNA sequence: TGCAGTGCTAGCTCATTACAGGGGACTTCTTGGAACTATGGCTACACCTTC. Protein sequence: CSASSLQGTSWNYGYTF. V is TRBV20-1 and J is TRBJ1-2, with TRBD1 matching 7 bases. J lost 2 bases, V lost 3 bases, and 15 bases had no gene match. The CDR3 contains 17 residues. Germline lookup yields CDR1 DFQATT and CDR2 SNEGSKA (reference sequence).

The rearrangement uses TRBV7-2 and TRBJ1-6, with D uncertain. CDR3 length: 13 amino acids. V lost 5 bases to trimming and J lost 12 bases, with 14 bases between them. Germline values: CDR1 SGHTA, CDR2 FQGNSA. The CDR3 DNA reads as TGTGCCAGCAGCGAGGGCCCCTTGGGACCCCTCCACTTT. Translation: CASSEGPLGPLHF. The whole variable domain, filled in from reference TRBV7-2 and TRBJ1-6, reads GAGVSQSPSNKVTEKGKDVELRCDPISGHTALYWYRQSLGQGLEFLIYFQGNSAPDKSGLPSDRFSAERTGGSVSTLTIQRTQQEDSAVYLCASSEGPLGPLHFGNGTRLTVT.

Ten or more counts support this clonotype. The chain has TRBV15 and TRBJ1-1; D gene uncertain. V was pared by 0 bases and J by 6 bases, with 14 bases between. CDR3 size: 15 residues. Germline CDR1 is LNHNV and CDR2 is YYDKDF (reference sequence). Written as DNA, the CDR3 is TGTGCCACCAGCAGAGACACGTCTGGGTGGGCTGAAGCTTTCTTT. It translates to CATSRDTSGWAEAFF.

At least ten counts were recorded for this clonotype. The V gene is TRBV12-3 or TRBV12-4, the J gene TRBJ1-1; D is unresolved. The length of the CDR3 is 15 residues. Trimming took off 1 base at V and 7 bases at J, with 16 bases between the two ends. For the CDR3, the DNA is TGTGCCAGCAGTTTAGGGTTCAGCCGGGGAATTGAAGCTTTCTTT. The encoded protein is CASSLGFSRGIEAFF.

This clonotype was recorded a few times. The rearrangement links TRBV5-1 to TRBJ1-4; 9 bases agree with TRBD1. This CDR3 is built from 14 residues. V was clipped by 3 bases and J by 7 bases; unmatched bases: 4. The germline gives CDR1 SGHRS, CDR2 YFSETQ. CDR3 amino acids: CASSSTGGGEKLFF. DNA for the CDR3: TGCGCCAGCAGCTCTACAGGGGGCGGTGAAAAACTGTTTTTT. Looking up the rest from reference TRBV5-1 and TRBJ1-4 gives the full variable domain: KAGVTQTPRYLIKTRGQQVTLSCSPISGHRSVSWYQQTPGQGLQFLFEYFSETQRNKGNFPGRFSGRQFSNSRSEMNVSTLELGDSALYLCASSSTGGGEKLFFGSGTQLSVL.

This chain connects TRBV5-1 to TRBJ1-1; D call uncertain. The CDR3 sequence is 14 residues long. Between the trimmed V and J ends, which lost 0 bases and 8 bases, there was a span of 14 bases. Per germline, CDR1 SGHRS and CDR2 YFSETQ. The CDR3 DNA is TGCGCCAGCAGCTTGGCTAATCCCGCACTGGAAGCTTTCTTT. This gives the protein CASSLANPALEAFF.

The J gene is TRBJ2-3, the V gene TRBV5-1; TRBD2 aligns across 16 bases. Germline-derived CDR1 and CDR2 are SGHRS and YFSETQ. The CDR3 spans 16 residues. J gave up 6 bases and V 4 bases, and 5 bases lay outside the gene matches. As DNA, the CDR3 is TGCGCCAGCAGCCCCGGGACTAGCGGGGGGGTGGATACGCAGTATTTT. It specifies CASSPGTSGGVDTQYF. The full variable domain, with the rest looked up from reference TRBV5-1 and TRBJ2-3, is KAGVTQTPRYLIKTRGQQVTLSCSPISGHRSVSWYQQTPGQGLQFLFEYFSETQRNKGNFPGRFSGRQFSNSRSEMNVSTLELGDSALYLCASSPGTSGGVDTQYFGPGTRLTVL.

This clonotype occurred many times. The rearrangement links TRBV20-1 to TRBJ1-6; 9 bases align to TRBD1. The CDR3 loop spans 16 amino acids. V lost 5 bases to trimming and J lost 5 bases; unmatched junction nucleotides: 10. Germline assignment: CDR1 DFQATT and CDR2 SNEGSKA (reference sequence). This CDR3 reads CSASPGGDRDNSPLHF. CDR3 nucleotides: TGCAGTGCTTCGCCCGGGGGGGACAGGGATAATTCACCCCTCCACTTT.

CDR3: CASSIDVDGVRPQHF. Here the CDR3 DNA reads TGTGCCAGTAGTATAGATGTAGACGGGGTTCGGCCCCAGCATTTT. The rearrangement links TRBV19 to TRBJ1-5; the D is unclear. The germline V and J ends were trimmed by 0 bases and 9 bases, with 15 bases remaining between them. This CDR3 is built from 15 residues. Germline V gene sequence: CDR1 LNHDA, CDR2 SQIVND (reference sequence).

The table lists this clonotype with many counts. The chain is built from TRBV4-1 and TRBJ2-1; 8 bases line up with TRBD1. V was pared by 1 base and J by 4 bases, with 12 bases of the junction left unmatched. CDR1 and CDR2 (germline): MGHRA, YSYEKL. The CDR3 totals 18 residues. CDR3 protein: CASSQGRQGRFFYNEQFF. In DNA, the CDR3 is TGCGCCAGCAGCCAAGGGAGACAGGGGAGGTTTTTTTACAATGAGCAGTTCTTC.

The chain joins TRBV11-2 to TRBJ2-7, with unresolved D. Trimming pared 10 bases from V and 4 bases from J, leaving 11 bases between. The CDR3 has 11 residues. Germline CDR1 is SGHAT and CDR2 is FQNNGV. The CDR3: CATQRLYEQYF. In DNA form, the CDR3 reads TGTGCCACCCAGAGGCTTTACGAGCAGTACTTC.

This clonotype was counted ten times or more. V is TRBV5-5 and J is TRBJ1-5; 9 bases match TRBD1. Germline trimming cut 5 bases from V and 4 bases from J; bases unmatched to any gene: 7. The CDR3 has 15 residues. CDR1 is SGHKS, CDR2 YYEKEE, per germline (reference sequence). The CDR3 DNA reads as TGTGCCAGCAGTTCGCGACAGGGGGAGAATCAGCCCCAGCATTTT. Its translation: CASSSRQGENQPQHF.

The chain joins TRBV2 to TRBJ1-1, with no clear D. V was trimmed by 6 bases and J by 8 bases, leaving 10 bases between them. Per the germline V gene, CDR1 is SNHLY and CDR2 is FYNNEI. The length of the CDR3 is 11 residues. The CDR3 DNA sequence: TGTGCCAGCAGCCGAGCCAGAGAAGCTTTCTTT. The encoded protein is CASSRAREAFF.

This clonotype occurred a few times. The genes are TRBV6-1 and TRBJ2-1; 8 bases agree with TRBD2. CDR3 length: 15 residues. Germline loops: CDR1 MNHNS, CDR2 SASEGT. The V segment lost 2 bases and the J segment 7 bases; nucleotides outside the gene matches: 7. The CDR3 spells CASSEPAGGRNEQFF. The CDR3 DNA is TGTGCCAGCAGTGAACCGGCGGGGGGACGGAATGAGCAGTTCTTC.

This clonotype was seen more than once but under ten times. The chain has TRBV7-9 and TRBJ2-5; TRBD2 agrees at 9 bases. Trimming at V came to 6 bases and at J to 5 bases, leaving 7 bases not matched to a gene. Germline V gene lookup returns CDR1 SEHNR and CDR2 FQNEAQ (reference sequence). The CDR3 is made up of 14 amino acids. This CDR3 is CASSFSGSGETQYF. DNA of the CDR3: TGTGCCAGCAGTTTTAGCGGGAGTGGGGAGACCCAGTACTTC. The complete variable domain, with remaining parts taken from reference TRBV7-9 and TRBJ2-5, reads DTGVSQNPRHKITKRGQNVTFRCDPISEHNRLYWYRQTLGQGPEFLTYFQNEAQLEKSRLLSDRFSAERPKGSFSTLEIQRTEQGDSAMYLCASSFSGSGETQYFGPGTRLLVL.

This clonotype was detected a few times. The chain couples TRBV28 to TRBJ2-1, with unresolved D. This CDR3 comprises 16 residues. CDR1 and CDR2 (germline): MDHEN, SYDVKM. V was pared by 4 bases and J by 1 base, with 14 bases between. The CDR3 DNA follows: TGTGCCAGCAGTTCCTCGGGCCCGAAGTCCTACAATGAGCAGTTCTTC. It translates to CASSSSGPKSYNEQFF. The full variable domain, its missing parts supplied by reference TRBV28 and TRBJ2-1, is DVKVTQSSRYLVKRTGEKVFLECVQDMDHENMFWYRQDPGLGLRLIYFSYDVKMKEKGDIPEGYSVSREKKERFSLILESASTNQTSMYLCASSSSGPKSYNEQFFGPGTRLTVL.

The CDR3 here is CASSLAGPSTDTQYF. The DNA of the CDR3 is TGTGCCAGCAGCTTAGCGGGACCTAGCACAGATACGCAGTATTTT. The V gene is TRBV7-9, the J gene TRBJ2-3, with D possibly called TRBD1 or TRBD2 (5 bases each). Germline CDR1 reads SEHNR; CDR2 reads FQNEAQ (reference sequence). The CDR3 is 15 amino acids. Between the trimmed V and J ends, which lost 0 bases and 0 bases, there was a span of 7 bases.

The chain combines TRBV7-9 with TRBJ1-1, with a tentative D call TRBD1 (6 bases). Trimming left V 3 bases short and J 4 bases short, with 12 bases between. CDR1 is SEHNR and CDR2 is FQNEAQ in the germline V gene (reference sequence). The CDR3 runs to 14 residues. As DNA, the CDR3 is TGTGCCAGCAGCTTTCAGGGGTCGAGCACTGAAGCTTTCTTT. It yields the protein CASSFQGSSTEAFF.

The chain uses TRBV7-2 and TRBJ2-1; weak D call: TRBD1 (6 bases). V lost 1 base, J lost 8 bases, and 15 bases lay in between. The germline V gene encodes CDR1 SGHTA and CDR2 FQGNSA. The CDR3 sequence is 15 residues long. In DNA form, the CDR3 reads TGTGCCAGCAGCTTAGGTGTCAGGGGTGGGGATGAGCAGTTCTTC. Protein sequence: CASSLGVRGGDEQFF.

CDR3 protein: CASSLDQGTEAFF. The CDR3 coding sequence is TGTGCCAGCAGTTTAGACCAAGGCACTGAAGCTTTCTTT. This chain connects TRBV12-3 or TRBV12-4 to TRBJ1-1, with no clear D. This CDR3 spans 13 amino acids. The V gene lost 1 base and the J gene lost 4 bases, with 7 bases spanning the gap.

On this clonotype itself: The conserved phenylalanine or tryptophan is not found at the CDR3 terminus, so this likely reflects a read error. The limits of the CDR3 on the DNA are not certain, so only TCRdb's listed CDR3 is given. This chain joins TRBV4-2 and TRBJ2-7; the table's D call of TRBD2 was not tested on the DNA. The germline V gene has CDR1 LGHNA and CDR2 YNFKEQ. The CDR3 length is 13 residues, termini included. The CDR3 reads CASSQDHAGAHPI.

The chain employs TRBV11-2 and TRBJ2-3; the match to TRBD1 covers 11 bases. V shed 7 bases, J shed 3 bases, and the junction held 15 bases outside the gene matches. The CDR3 totals 18 residues. Per germline, CDR1 SGHAT and CDR2 FQNNGV. The DNA of the CDR3 is TGTGCCAGCAACCCATCCGGGACAGGGGGTTTGTGGACAGATACGCAGTATTTT. Translating gives CASNPSGTGGLWTDTQYF.

This clonotype came up a few times. This chain joins TRBV6-1 and TRBJ2-6; 8 bases line up with TRBD2. This CDR3 has 15 amino acids. V lost 3 bases to trimming and J lost 2 bases; unmatched junction nucleotides: 0. Germline V gene data show CDR1 as MNHNS and CDR2 as SASEGT. CDR3 coding DNA: TGTGCCAGCAGTGATAGCGGGGCTGGGGCCAACGTCCTGACTTTC. Protein: CASSDSGAGANVLTF.